A single sample is the source of the 5 T cell receptor beta chains below, sequenced in a study of shared clonotypes between healthy human individuals. Assay: immunoSEQ multiplex PCR; the TCRdb copy retains only in-frame clones and omits some. Found here are about 1 million clones, around 76% of them singletons; the top ten hold approximately 1.3%. The sequenced sample was memory CD4+ T cells sorted from blood. Subset in this sample: CD45RA-negative fraction. Every receptor here comes from a man aged 18 to 30 in good health.

This clone was detected only a few times. This rearrangement joins TRBV2 to TRBJ1-1; D is uncertain. There are 15 residues in the CDR3. With 4 bases removed from V and 1 base from J, the gap between germline ends came to 13 bases. CDR1 SNHLY and CDR2 FYNNEI come from the germline V gene. The CDR3 loop is CASSVMGTPNTEAFF. CDR3 coding DNA: TGTGCCAGCAGTGTCATGGGAACCCCGAACACTGAAGCTTTCTTT.

The CDR3 DNA reads as TGTGCCAGCAGTTACGGCCCCCTGGGCGAGCAGTACTTC. It codes for CASSYGPLGEQYF. The chain recombines TRBV6-5 with TRBJ2-5; D unresolved. The better agreement between TRBJ2-7 and the DNA end casts doubt on the J call. CDR3 size: 13 residues. From germline, CDR1 is MNHEY and CDR2 SVGAGI.

This clone was picked up one time. The chain links TRBV13 to TRBJ1-4, with 8 bases lining up with TRBD1. The ends lost 4 bases at V and 4 bases at J; junction bases unmatched: 2. Looked up from germline, CDR1 is PRHDT and CDR2 is FYEKMQ (reference sequence). This CDR3 has 14 amino acids. CDR3 in amino acids: CASSYRGVNEKLFF. CDR3 coding DNA: TGTGCCAGCAGCTACAGGGGGGTTAATGAAAAACTGTTTTTT.

With regard to this clone: A far more abundant clone sits one base away, making this likely a read error. Other DNA sequences from this sample encode an identical CDR3 as well. The chain carries TRBV4-1 and TRBJ1-5; a weak D match, TRBD1 (5 bases). The CDR3 runs to 15 residues. CDR1 and CDR2 (germline): MGHRA, YSYEKL. The CDR3 DNA reads as TGCGCCAGCAGTCAAGTGCAGGGAAATAATCAGCCCCAGCATTTT. Translating gives CASSQVQGNNQPQHF.

V is TRBV2 and J is TRBJ1-6; TRBD1 is a possible D gene (6 bases). Trimming stripped 5 bases from V and 6 bases from J, with 14 bases between. Germline CDR1 SNHLY, CDR2 FYNNEI. There are 15 residues in the CDR3. The CDR3 is CASSRQALSNSPLHF. CDR3 DNA: TGTGCCAGCAGTAGACAGGCTTTAAGTAATTCACCCCTCCACTTT.